The subject of this entry is one TCR beta chain. Its matching antigen is unknown. V was shortened by 0 bases and J by 6 bases, with 14 bases between the two germline ends. The CDR3 runs 15 residues. The V gene's germline CDR1 is SGHRS and CDR2 YFSETQ. The sample comes from a study of shared clonotypes between healthy human individuals. Study information: Per donor, CD8 memory used one plate, CD8 naive used two, CD4 memory used three and CD4 naive used three.

Whole-study findings and limits: Shared clonotypes across all four donors exceeded non-shared ones in generation probability. Several donors shared about 5% of their naive CD4 clonotypes.

Produced via immunoSEQ multiplex PCR; TCRdb's table is partial and in-frame only. The sample consists of roughly 1 million clones, around 76% of them appearing once. The sequence derives from a man younger than 35 in good health. The rearrangement uses TRBV5-1 and TRBJ2-3; D not certain. The sequencing input was memory CD4+ T cells sorted from blood. Specified subset: CD45RA-negative fraction. DNA for the CDR3: TGCGCCAGCAGCTTGGTATCAGGATCTACGGATACGCAGTATTTT. Translating it yields CASSLVSGSTDTQYF.